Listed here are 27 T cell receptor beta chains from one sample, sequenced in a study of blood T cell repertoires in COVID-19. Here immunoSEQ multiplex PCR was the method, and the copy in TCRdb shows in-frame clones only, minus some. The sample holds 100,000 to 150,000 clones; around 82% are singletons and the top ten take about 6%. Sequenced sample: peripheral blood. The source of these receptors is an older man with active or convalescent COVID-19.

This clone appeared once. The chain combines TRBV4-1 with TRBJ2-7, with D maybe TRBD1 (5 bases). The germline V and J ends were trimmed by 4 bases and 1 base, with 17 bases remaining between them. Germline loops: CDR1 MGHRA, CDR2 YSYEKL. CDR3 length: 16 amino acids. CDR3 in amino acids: CASSRQNSAHSYEQYF. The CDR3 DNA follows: TGCGCCAGCAGCCGACAGAACAGTGCCCATTCCTACGAGCAGTACTTC.

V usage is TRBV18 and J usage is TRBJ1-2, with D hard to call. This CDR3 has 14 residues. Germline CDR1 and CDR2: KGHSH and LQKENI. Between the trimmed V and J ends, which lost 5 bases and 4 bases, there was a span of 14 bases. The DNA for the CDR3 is TGTGCCAGCTCAGGAAACTCGGCAGGCTATGGCTACACCTTC. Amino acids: CASSGNSAGYGYTF.

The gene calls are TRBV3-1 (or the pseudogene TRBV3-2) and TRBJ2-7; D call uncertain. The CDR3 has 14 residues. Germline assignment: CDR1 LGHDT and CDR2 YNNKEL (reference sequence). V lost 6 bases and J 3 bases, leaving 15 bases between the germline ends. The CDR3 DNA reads TGTGCCAGCAGTCCCCGAGGCAGCCACTACGAGCAGTACTTC. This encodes CASSPRGSHYEQYF.

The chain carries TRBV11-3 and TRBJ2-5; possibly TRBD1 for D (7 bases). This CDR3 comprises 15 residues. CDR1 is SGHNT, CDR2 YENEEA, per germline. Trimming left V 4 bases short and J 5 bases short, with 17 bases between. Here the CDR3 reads CASSWAGGHLETQYF. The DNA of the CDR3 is TGTGCCAGCAGCTGGGCAGGGGGGCATCTGGAGACCCAGTACTTC.

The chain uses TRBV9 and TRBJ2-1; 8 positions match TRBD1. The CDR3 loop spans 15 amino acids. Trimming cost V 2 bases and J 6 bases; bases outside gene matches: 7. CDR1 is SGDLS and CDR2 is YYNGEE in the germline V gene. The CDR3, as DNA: TGTGCCAGCAGCGTCCCCGGGACAGGTGCCAATGAGCAGTTCTTC. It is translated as CASSVPGTGANEQFF.

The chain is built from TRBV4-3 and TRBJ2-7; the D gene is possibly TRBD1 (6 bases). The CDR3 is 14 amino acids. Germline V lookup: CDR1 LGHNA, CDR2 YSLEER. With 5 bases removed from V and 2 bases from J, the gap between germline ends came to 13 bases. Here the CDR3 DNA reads TGCGCCAGCAGCGGACCGGACAGTACCTACGAGCAGTACTTC. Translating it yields CASSGPDSTYEQYF.

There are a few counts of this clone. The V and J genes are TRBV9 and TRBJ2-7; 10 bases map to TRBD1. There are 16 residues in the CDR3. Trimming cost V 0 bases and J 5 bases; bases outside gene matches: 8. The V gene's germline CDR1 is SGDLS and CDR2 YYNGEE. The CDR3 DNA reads TGTGCCAGCAGCGTAGCCCCCGGGACAGGGGTCGACGAGCAGTACTTC. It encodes CASSVAPGTGVDEQYF.

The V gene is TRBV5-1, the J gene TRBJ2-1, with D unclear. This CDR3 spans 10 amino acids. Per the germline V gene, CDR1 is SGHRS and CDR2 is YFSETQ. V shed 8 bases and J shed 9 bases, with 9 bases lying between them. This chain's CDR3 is CARAGSEQFF. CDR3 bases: TGCGCCAGAGCAGGTAGTGAGCAGTTCTTC.

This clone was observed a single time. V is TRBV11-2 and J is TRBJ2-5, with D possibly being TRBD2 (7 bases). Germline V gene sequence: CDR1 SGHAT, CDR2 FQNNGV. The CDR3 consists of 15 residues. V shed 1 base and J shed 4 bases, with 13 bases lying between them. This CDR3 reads CASSLGVGGPETQYF. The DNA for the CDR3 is TGTGCCAGCAGCTTAGGGGTGGGGGGGCCAGAGACCCAGTACTTC.

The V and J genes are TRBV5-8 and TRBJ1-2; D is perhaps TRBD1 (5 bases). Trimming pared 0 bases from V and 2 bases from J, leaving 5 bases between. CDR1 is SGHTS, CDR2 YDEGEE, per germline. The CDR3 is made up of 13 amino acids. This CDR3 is CASSLGQNYGYTF. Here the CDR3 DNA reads TGTGCCAGCAGCTTGGGACAGAACTATGGCTACACCTTC.

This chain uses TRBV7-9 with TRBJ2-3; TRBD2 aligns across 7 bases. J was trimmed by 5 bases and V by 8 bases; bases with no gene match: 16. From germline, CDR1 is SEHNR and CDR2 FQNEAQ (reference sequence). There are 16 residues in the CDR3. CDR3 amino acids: CASGLRAGEVIDTQYF. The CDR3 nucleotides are TGTGCCAGCGGCCTTCGGGCGGGGGAGGTGATAGATACGCAGTATTTT.

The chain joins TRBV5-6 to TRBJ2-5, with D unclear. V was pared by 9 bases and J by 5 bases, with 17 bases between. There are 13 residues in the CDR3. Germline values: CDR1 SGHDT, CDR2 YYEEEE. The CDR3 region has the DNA TGTGCCACCAGGCGCGGTATATTGGAGACCCAGTACTTC. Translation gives CATRRGILETQYF.

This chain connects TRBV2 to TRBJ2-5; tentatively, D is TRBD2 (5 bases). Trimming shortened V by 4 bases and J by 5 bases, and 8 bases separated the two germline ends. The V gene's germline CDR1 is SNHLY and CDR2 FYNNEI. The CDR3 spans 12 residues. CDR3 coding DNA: TGTGCCAGCAGTGGACCGGGGGAGACCCAGTACTTC. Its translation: CASSGPGETQYF.

CDR3 nucleotide sequence: TGTGCCAGCAGTTACCCGGGGAGCGGGCCGGGGAGCGCTTACAATGAGCAGTTCTTC. Its translation: CASSYPGSGPGSAYNEQFF. V usage is TRBV6-2 or TRBV6-3 and J usage is TRBJ2-1, with D perhaps TRBD2 (6 bases). The CDR3 sequence is 19 residues long. Germline CDR1 is MNHEY and CDR2 is SVGEGT. Trimming cost V 2 bases and J 4 bases, with 24 bases left between them.

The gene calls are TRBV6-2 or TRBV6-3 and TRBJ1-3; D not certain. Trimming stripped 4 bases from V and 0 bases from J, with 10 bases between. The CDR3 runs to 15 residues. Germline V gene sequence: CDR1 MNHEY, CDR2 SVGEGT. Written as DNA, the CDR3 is TGTGCCAGCAGTTCCCTGACACTCTCTGGAAACACCATATATTTT. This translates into CASSSLTLSGNTIYF.

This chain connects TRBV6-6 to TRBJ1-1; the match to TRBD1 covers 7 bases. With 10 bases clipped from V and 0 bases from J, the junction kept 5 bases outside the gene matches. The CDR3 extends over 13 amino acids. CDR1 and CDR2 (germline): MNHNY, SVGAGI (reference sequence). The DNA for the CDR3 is TGTGCCACGGGACAGTTAATGAACACTGAAGCTTTCTTT. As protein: CATGQLMNTEAFF.

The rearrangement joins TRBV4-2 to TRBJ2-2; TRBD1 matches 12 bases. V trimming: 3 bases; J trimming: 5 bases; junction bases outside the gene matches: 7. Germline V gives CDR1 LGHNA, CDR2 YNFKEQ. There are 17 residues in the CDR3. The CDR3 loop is CASSQGQGALGTGELFF. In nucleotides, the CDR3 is TGTGCCAGCAGCCAGGGACAGGGGGCCCTTGGGACCGGGGAGCTGTTTTTT.

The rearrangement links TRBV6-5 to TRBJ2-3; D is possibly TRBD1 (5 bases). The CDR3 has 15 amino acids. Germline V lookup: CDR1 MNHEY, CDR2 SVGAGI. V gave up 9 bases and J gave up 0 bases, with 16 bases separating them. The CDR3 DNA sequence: TGTGCCAGTCAACACTCAGGGTTGAGCACAGATACGCAGTATTTT. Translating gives CASQHSGLSTDTQYF.

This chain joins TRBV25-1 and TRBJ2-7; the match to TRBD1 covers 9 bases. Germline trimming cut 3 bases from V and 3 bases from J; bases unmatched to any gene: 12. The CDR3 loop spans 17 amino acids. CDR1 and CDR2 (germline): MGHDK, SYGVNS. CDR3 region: CASSEVRGTGKGYEQYF. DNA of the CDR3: TGTGCCAGCAGTGAGGTTCGGGGGACAGGGAAGGGCTACGAGCAGTACTTC.

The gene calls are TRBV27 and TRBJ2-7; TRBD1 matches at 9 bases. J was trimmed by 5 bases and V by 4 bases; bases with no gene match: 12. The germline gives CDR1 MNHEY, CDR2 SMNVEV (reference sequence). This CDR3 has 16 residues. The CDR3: CASSSIRDRAAHEQYF. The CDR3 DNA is TGTGCCAGCAGTTCAATCCGGGACAGGGCGGCCCACGAGCAGTACTTC.

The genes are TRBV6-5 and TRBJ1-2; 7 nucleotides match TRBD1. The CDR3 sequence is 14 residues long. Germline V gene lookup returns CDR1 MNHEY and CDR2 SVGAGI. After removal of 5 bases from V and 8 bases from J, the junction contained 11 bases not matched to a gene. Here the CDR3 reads CASSPGRGLGGYTF. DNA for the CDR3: TGTGCCAGCAGTCCCGGGAGGGGGCTGGGAGGCTACACCTTC.

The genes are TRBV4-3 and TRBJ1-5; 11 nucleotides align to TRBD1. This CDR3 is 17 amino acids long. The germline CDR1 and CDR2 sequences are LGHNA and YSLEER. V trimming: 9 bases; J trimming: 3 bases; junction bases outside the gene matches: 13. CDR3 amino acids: CASLTRDRGSDNQPQHF. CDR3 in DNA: TGCGCCAGTTTAACACGGGACAGGGGGAGCGACAATCAGCCCCAGCATTTT.

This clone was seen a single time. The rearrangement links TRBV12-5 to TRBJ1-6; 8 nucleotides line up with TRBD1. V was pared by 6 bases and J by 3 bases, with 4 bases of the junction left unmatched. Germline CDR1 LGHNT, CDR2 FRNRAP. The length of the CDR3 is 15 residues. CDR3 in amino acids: CASGSDRGYNSPLHF. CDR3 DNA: TGTGCTAGTGGCTCCGACAGGGGCTATAATTCACCCCTCCACTTT.

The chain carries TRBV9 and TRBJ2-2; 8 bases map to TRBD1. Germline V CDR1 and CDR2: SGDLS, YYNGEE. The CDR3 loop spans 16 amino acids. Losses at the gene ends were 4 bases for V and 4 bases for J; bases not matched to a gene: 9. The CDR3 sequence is CASSQGAALSTGELFF. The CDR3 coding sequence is TGTGCCAGCAGCCAGGGGGCGGCGTTGAGCACCGGGGAGCTGTTTTTT.

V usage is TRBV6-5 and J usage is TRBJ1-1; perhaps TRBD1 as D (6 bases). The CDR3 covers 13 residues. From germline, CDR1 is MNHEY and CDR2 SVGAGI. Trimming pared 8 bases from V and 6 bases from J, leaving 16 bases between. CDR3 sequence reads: CASQSRGVAEAFF. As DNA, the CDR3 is TGTGCCAGCCAGAGCAGGGGAGTCGCTGAAGCTTTCTTT.

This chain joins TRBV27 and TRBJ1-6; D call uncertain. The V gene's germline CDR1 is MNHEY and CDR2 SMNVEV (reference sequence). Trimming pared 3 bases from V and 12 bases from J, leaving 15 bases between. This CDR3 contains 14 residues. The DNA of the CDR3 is TGTGCCAGCAGTTTCGTGGCTTCCCATCTACCCCTCCACTTT. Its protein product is CASSFVASHLPLHF.

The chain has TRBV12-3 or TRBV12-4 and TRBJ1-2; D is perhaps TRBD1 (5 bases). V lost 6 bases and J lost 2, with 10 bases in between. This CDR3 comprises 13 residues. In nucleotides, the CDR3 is TGTGCCAGCAGGAACAAGGGGAACTATGGCTACACCTTC. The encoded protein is CASRNKGNYGYTF.